The next 31 T cell receptor beta chains were all read from a single sample in a study of metastatic and nonmetastatic thyroid tumors (TCRdb year 2020). The library came from PCR. The run used an Illumina HiSeq 4000. In TCRdb, the public reads were trimmed at Q25 with fastp and aligned with MiXCR, with productive beta chains retained. This sample lists 20,000 to 25,000 clones; just over 14% were detected once. The top ten clonotypes cover about 14% of the sample. Before undergoing thyroid surgery, none of the patients had been given any kind of treatment. What was sequenced was tumor tissue. The receptor set was obtained from a female donor with papillary thyroid cancer or a benign thyroid nodule (not recorded which). Some clones in this sample may be carry-over from other donors' samples.

The rearrangement uses TRBV11-2 and TRBJ2-7; tentative D call: TRBD2 (6 bases). V gave up 0 bases and J gave up 5 bases, with 26 bases separating them. CDR1 is SGHAT and CDR2 is FQNNGV in the germline V gene. CDR3 length: 19 residues. The CDR3 sequence: CASSLDWAGWGGMGNEQYF. CDR3 nucleotides: TGTGCCAGCAGCTTAGACTGGGCTGGTTGGGGCGGGATGGGGAACGAGCAGTACTTC.

This sequence joins TRBV7-2 and TRBJ1-1; the match to TRBD1 covers 8 bases. CDR1 is SGHTA and CDR2 is FQGNSA in the germline V gene. Germline trimming cut 5 bases from V and 5 bases from J; bases unmatched to any gene: 7. This CDR3 region has 14 residues. In DNA form, the CDR3 reads TGTGCCAGCAGCATCCAGACAGGGGATACTGAAGCTTTCTTT. This gives the protein CASSIQTGDTEAFF.

This clone was counted once. This sequence joins TRBV5-1 and TRBJ2-7, with 8 bases that match TRBD2. Germline values: CDR1 SGHRS, CDR2 YFSETQ. V shed 2 bases and J 6 bases; nucleotides not matched to a gene: 7. The length of the CDR3 is 14 residues. In DNA form, the CDR3 reads TGCGCCAGCAGCTTCGGTAGCGGGACCTCCGAGCAGTACTTC. Encoded protein: CASSFGSGTSEQYF.

There are many counts of this clone. The chain combines TRBV27 with TRBJ1-2, with D possibly being TRBD1 (5 bases). Looked up from germline, CDR1 is MNHEY and CDR2 is SMNVEV (reference sequence). Trimming left V 3 bases short and J 7 bases short, with 18 bases between. This CDR3 spans 15 amino acids. The chain's CDR3 is CASSFHGGGMGGYTF. The CDR3 DNA reads as TGTGCCAGCAGTTTCCACGGGGGGGGAATGGGTGGCTACACCTTC.

Ten or more counts support this clone. Being one base from a much bigger clone, this may be a read error. Other DNA sequences in this specimen translate into the identical CDR3. The rearrangement uses TRBV6-1 and TRBJ1-1; tentatively, D is TRBD1 (5 bases). The germline V gene encodes CDR1 MNHNS and CDR2 SASEGT. This CDR3 comprises 14 residues. CDR3 sequence: CASSGWGIGTEAFF. Written as DNA, the CDR3 is TGCGCCAGCAGTGGCTGGGGGATTGGAACTGAAGCTTTCTTT.

This clone was counted a single time. With a much larger clone just one base away, this may be a read error. Other DNA sequences in the sample encode the same CDR3. The rearrangement links TRBV7-2 to TRBJ1-2; no clear D. Germline V gene lookup returns CDR1 SGHTA and CDR2 FQGNSA. The CDR3 covers 13 residues. CDR3 in DNA: TGTGCCAGCAGCTTACCCGGGCAAAATGGCTACACCTTT. It translates to CASSLPGQNGYTF.

This clone was observed at least ten times. The J gene is TRBJ2-1, the V gene TRBV29-1, with a possible D match to TRBD1 (6 bases). The CDR3 is 14 amino acids. V shed 3 bases and J shed 7 bases, with 16 bases lying between them. Germline CDR1 SQVTM, CDR2 ANQGSEA. The CDR3 is CSVEGRRGGNEQFF. CDR3 nucleotides: TGCAGCGTTGAGGGGCGCAGGGGTGGGAATGAGCAGTTCTTC.

This clone was counted many times. The rearrangement joins TRBV5-4 to TRBJ2-2, with 7 bases identical to TRBD1. V lost 3 bases, J lost 4 bases, and 6 bases stayed unmatched. This CDR3 contains 15 residues. CDR1 SGHNT and CDR2 YYREEE come from the germline V gene (reference sequence). Written as DNA, the CDR3 is TGTGCCAGCAGCTCGAAGACAGGGCCCACCGGGGAGCTGTTTTTT. Its translation is CASSSKTGPTGELFF.

This clone was picked up many times. The gene calls are TRBV14 and TRBJ1-5; the D gene is possibly TRBD1 (5 bases). Trimming removed 4 bases from V and 7 bases from J, with 17 bases in between. This CDR3 has 15 amino acids. CDR1 and CDR2 (germline): SGHDN, FVKESK. This CDR3 is CASSPGGWDVQPQHF. The CDR3 DNA follows: TGTGCCAGCAGCCCCGGGGGTTGGGATGTACAGCCCCAGCATTTT.

This clone was seen ten or more times. In DNA, the CDR3 is TGTGCTAGTGGCCAGGGGGCTAGAGGTGGCTACACCTTC. This codes for CASGQGARGGYTF. The J gene is TRBJ1-2, the V gene TRBV12-5; 8 bases are a match to TRBD1. The junction had 7 bases not matched to a gene; V was cut back by 6 bases and J by 7 bases. Per the germline V gene, CDR1 is LGHNT and CDR2 is FRNRAP. This CDR3 contains 13 residues.

This clone was observed many times. This chain links TRBV18 with TRBJ1-1, with D possibly matching TRBD1 (5 bases). The CDR3 loop spans 17 amino acids. The germline V and J ends were trimmed by 0 bases and 1 base, with 15 bases remaining between them. Germline values: CDR1 KGHSH, CDR2 LQKENI. The CDR3 is CASSPPPGEIQNTEAFF. The CDR3 DNA reads TGTGCCAGCTCACCACCTCCGGGGGAGATACAGAACACTGAAGCTTTCTTT.

V is TRBV5-1 and J is TRBJ2-1, with D unresolved. Trimming took off 0 bases at V and 10 bases at J, with 11 bases between the two ends. CDR1 is SGHRS and CDR2 is YFSETQ in the germline V gene. CDR3 size: 13 residues. DNA of the CDR3: TGCGCCAGCAGCTTGGGAGTGGGTGACGAGCAGTTCTTC. This translates into CASSLGVGDEQFF.

This chain joins TRBV30 and TRBJ2-7; D is ambiguous. The CDR3 is 12 residues long. Germline loops: CDR1 GTSNPN, CDR2 SVGIG (reference sequence). The V and J ends lost 3 bases and 1 base respectively, with 7 bases between them. CDR3 nucleotide sequence: TGTGCCTGGAGGTTAGGGTCCTACGAGCAGTACTTC. Protein sequence: CAWRLGSYEQYF. Full variable domain (remainder filled in from reference TRBV30 and TRBJ2-7): SQTIHQWPATLVQPVGSPLSLECTVEGTSNPNLYWYRQAAGRGLQLLFYSVGIGQISSEVPQNLSASRPQDRQFILSSKKLLLSDSGFYLCAWRLGSYEQYFGPGTRLTVT.

The rearrangement uses TRBV3-1 and TRBJ2-2; D is ambiguous. CDR3 length equals 12 residues. Looked up from germline, CDR1 is LGHDT and CDR2 is YNNKEL (reference sequence). V lost 2 bases to trimming and J lost 5 bases, with 3 bases between them. The CDR3 region is CASSQCTGELFF. The CDR3, as DNA: TGTGCCAGCAGCCAATGTACCGGGGAGCTGTTTTTT.

This clone was seen repeatedly, ten times or more. The chain has TRBV6-2 or TRBV6-3 and TRBJ1-1; TRBD1 aligns across 9 bases. V lost 3 bases to trimming and J lost 5 bases; unmatched junction nucleotides: 13. The CDR3 consists of 17 residues. CDR1 MNHEY and CDR2 SVGEGT come from the germline V gene. The DNA for the CDR3 is TGTGCCAGCAGTTATGGGGGGCCGGGACAGGGATGGACTGAAGCTTTCTTT. This codes for CASSYGGPGQGWTEAFF.

This clone was recorded once. This sequence may be a read error, since a much larger clone differs from it by one base. For the CDR3, the DNA is TGTGCCAGCTCACCTCAGTGTCCAGTTACTGAAGCTTTCTTT. Residues: CASSPQCPVTEAFF. The chain has TRBV18 and TRBJ1-1, with D hard to call. This CDR3 comprises 14 residues. Looked up from germline, CDR1 is KGHSH and CDR2 is LQKENI. V dropped 3 bases and J dropped 5 bases, with 13 bases sitting between them.

There are many counts of this clone. This chain joins TRBV20-1 and TRBJ2-6; D remains ambiguous. The germline CDR1 and CDR2 sequences are DFQATT and SNEGSKA (reference sequence). The CDR3 is 16 amino acids. The ends were cut back, 6 bases at V and 0 bases at J, with 15 bases in the middle. CDR3 in DNA: TGCAGTGCCAGTGAAGGATACTACTCTGGGGCCAACGTCCTGACTTTC. It specifies CSASEGYYSGANVLTF.

This clone was counted at least ten times. The chain employs TRBV6-1 and TRBJ2-1; 7 bases map to TRBD2. CDR1 is MNHNS, CDR2 SASEGT, per germline. J lost 4 bases, V lost 6 bases, and 9 bases had no gene match. This CDR3 contains 15 residues. This CDR3 is CASSTQRGGYNEQFF. In nucleotides, the CDR3 is TGTGCCAGCAGCACCCAGCGGGGTGGGTACAATGAGCAGTTCTTC.

This clone showed up many times. The same CDR3 can be traced to other DNA sequences in this sample. The chain combines TRBV7-2 with TRBJ1-1; D is unresolved. Trimming stripped 7 bases from V and 0 bases from J, with 9 bases between. This CDR3 is 13 amino acids long. Germline V gene sequence: CDR1 SGHTA, CDR2 FQGNSA. CDR3 region: CASTRQMNTEAFF. For the CDR3, the DNA is TGTGCCAGCACGCGGCAGATGAACACTGAAGCTTTCTTT.

The chain couples TRBV11-3 to TRBJ1-6, with TRBD1 identical over 8 bases. V was clipped by 2 bases and J by 7 bases; unmatched bases: 4. This CDR3 comprises 15 residues. Germline loops: CDR1 SGHNT, CDR2 YENEEA. The CDR3: CASSLRDRSNSPLHF. The CDR3 nucleotides read TGTGCCAGCAGCTTAAGGGACAGGTCGAATTCACCCCTCCACTTT.

The chain recombines TRBV5-1 with TRBJ1-2; 12 bases fit TRBD1. V trimming: 3 bases; J trimming: 6 bases; junction bases outside the gene matches: 6. The CDR3 has 15 amino acids. Germline assignment: CDR1 SGHRS and CDR2 YFSETQ. CDR3 bases: TGCGCCAGCAGCTCATCCGGGACAGGGGGCCATGGCTACACCTTC. It encodes CASSSSGTGGHGYTF.

The DNA for the CDR3 is TGTGCCAGTAGTGTAGCGGGGTCAAACTACGAGCAGTACTTC. As protein: CASSVAGSNYEQYF. This rearrangement joins TRBV19 to TRBJ2-7; 8 bases fit TRBD2. The CDR3 has 14 amino acids. Germline CDR1 reads LNHDA; CDR2 reads SQIVND (reference sequence). With 5 bases clipped from V and 3 bases from J, the junction kept 6 bases outside the gene matches.

On this clone itself: One base away lies a much larger clone, so this may be a sequencing read error. Other DNA sequences in the sample encode the same CDR3. The CDR3 region is CASSPNRAAEAFF. The CDR3 DNA follows: TGTGCCAGCAGCCCAAACAGGGCTGCGGAAGCCTTCTTT. V and J are TRBV7-6 and TRBJ1-1; weak D call: TRBD1 (6 bases). In germline, CDR1 is SGHVS, CDR2 FNYEAQ. The CDR3 is 13 amino acids.

Many counts were recorded for this clone. CDR3 nucleotide sequence: TGTGCCAGCAGCCCGCCGGGACTAGCGGGAGGGGGGCAGTTCTTC. Amino acid sequence: CASSPPGLAGGGQFF. This chain links TRBV7-2 with TRBJ2-1, with 16 bases matching TRBD2. Germline CDR1 reads SGHTA; CDR2 reads FQGNSA. V was clipped by 5 bases and J by 12 bases; unmatched bases: 7. This CDR3 has 15 residues.

This clone was found many times. The chain joins TRBV6-1 to TRBJ2-4; D is uncertain. The CDR3 contains 14 residues. The V and J ends lost 9 bases and 1 base respectively, with 13 bases between them. Per the germline V gene, CDR1 is MNHNS and CDR2 is SASEGT. In nucleotides, the CDR3 is TGTGCCAGTGGGGTAGATCGGGCCAAAAACATTCAGTACTTC. Translation gives CASGVDRAKNIQYF.

This clone was seen repeatedly, ten times or more. The rearrangement uses TRBV4-1 and TRBJ2-1; 10 nucleotides agree with TRBD1. The CDR3 is made up of 16 amino acids. V lost 2 bases to trimming and J lost 9 bases; unmatched junction nucleotides: 10. Germline V gene sequence: CDR1 MGHRA, CDR2 YSYEKL. The CDR3 DNA sequence: TGCGCCAGCAGCCAATCCGGGACAGGGGTGTTCGGTGAGCAGTTCTTC. Encoded protein: CASSQSGTGVFGEQFF.

This clone has at least ten counts. The CDR3 loop reads CASSFRAQGNQPQHF. The CDR3 DNA reads as TGTGCCAGCAGCTTTAGGGCCCAGGGCAATCAGCCCCAGCATTTT. The chain employs TRBV5-5 and TRBJ1-5; D unresolved. This CDR3 has 15 residues. V shed 2 bases and J shed 2 bases, with 11 bases lying between them. Per the germline V gene, CDR1 is SGHKS and CDR2 is YYEKEE (reference sequence).

This clone was recorded many times. The gene calls are TRBV19 and TRBJ2-3; possible D gene TRBD1, 6 bases. V was clipped by 2 bases and J by 6 bases, with 12 bases between them. The germline V gene has CDR1 LNHDA and CDR2 SQIVND (reference sequence). The CDR3 is made up of 14 amino acids. CDR3 coding DNA: TGTGCCAGTAGTATACCTACAGGGCACGATACGCAGTATTTT. Its protein product is CASSIPTGHDTQYF.

This clone has ten or more counts. The chain joins TRBV18 to TRBJ2-3; possible D gene TRBD2, 6 bases. The CDR3 covers 16 residues. Between the trimmed V and J ends, which lost 2 bases and 6 bases, there was a span of 18 bases. CDR1 and CDR2 (germline): KGHSH, LQKENI. The CDR3 region is CASSPSRSAGGDTQYF. For the CDR3, the DNA is TGTGCCAGCTCACCATCCAGGTCTGCTGGGGGGGATACGCAGTATTTT. The full variable domain, completed using reference TRBV18 and TRBJ2-3, is NAGVMQNPRHLVRRRGQEARLRCSPMKGHSHVYWYRQLPEEGLKFMVYLQKENIIDESGMPKERFSAEFPKEGPSILRIQQVVRGDSAAYFCASSPSRSAGGDTQYFGPGTRLTVL.

The table lists this clone with many counts. The gene calls are TRBV6-2 or TRBV6-3 and TRBJ1-2; D gene ambiguous. CDR3 length: 14 amino acids. Germline CDR1 MNHEY, CDR2 SVGEGT. V lost 7 bases, J lost 10 bases, and 22 bases lay in between. CDR3 region: CASTTPRVGTDYTF. In DNA, the CDR3 is TGTGCCAGCACCACCCCCCGAGTAGGTACGGACTACACCTTC.

This clone was seen a handful of times. The chain is built from TRBV20-1 and TRBJ1-5; a weak D match, TRBD1 (5 bases). CDR1 DFQATT and CDR2 SNEGSKA come from the germline V gene (reference sequence). The CDR3 sequence is 14 residues long. Trimming left V 1 base short and J 6 bases short, with 13 bases between. Written as DNA, the CDR3 is TGCAGTGCTAGAGGGGACGGGGTCATTCAGCCCCAGCATTTT. As protein: CSARGDGVIQPQHF.